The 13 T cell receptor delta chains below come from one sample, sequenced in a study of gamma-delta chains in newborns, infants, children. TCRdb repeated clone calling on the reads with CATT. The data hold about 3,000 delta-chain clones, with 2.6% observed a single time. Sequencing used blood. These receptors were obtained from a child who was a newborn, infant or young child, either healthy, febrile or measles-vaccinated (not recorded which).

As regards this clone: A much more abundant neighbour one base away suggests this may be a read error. The CDR3 DNA is TGTGCCTGTGACACCTTGACCGGTCTGGAGGAACCACACGGCTCCTGGGACACCCGACAGATGTTTTTC. Translated: CACDTLTGLEEPHGSWDTRQMFF. The V gene is TRDV2, the J gene TRDJ3; unclear D gene. The V end was cut by 0 bases, the J end by 0 bases, with 26 bases between. Germline CDR1 and CDR2: GEAIGNYY and EKD. The CDR3 runs 23 residues.

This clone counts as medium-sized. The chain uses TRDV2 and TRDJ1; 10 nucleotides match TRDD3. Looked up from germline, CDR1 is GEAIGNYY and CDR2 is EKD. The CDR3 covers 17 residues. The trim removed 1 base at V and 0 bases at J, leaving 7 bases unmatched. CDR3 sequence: CACDTLGDSVYTDKLIF. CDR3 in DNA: TGTGCCTGTGACACACTGGGGGATTCGGTATACACCGATAAACTCATCTTT.

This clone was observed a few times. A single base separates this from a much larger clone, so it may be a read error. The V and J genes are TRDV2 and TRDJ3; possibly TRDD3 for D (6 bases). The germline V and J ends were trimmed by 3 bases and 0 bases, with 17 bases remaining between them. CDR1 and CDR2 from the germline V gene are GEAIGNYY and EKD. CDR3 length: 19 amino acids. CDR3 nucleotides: TGTGCCTGTGACCCTACTGGGAATCCTTACTCCTGGGACACCCGACAGATGTTTTTC. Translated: CACDPTGNPYSWDTRQMFF.

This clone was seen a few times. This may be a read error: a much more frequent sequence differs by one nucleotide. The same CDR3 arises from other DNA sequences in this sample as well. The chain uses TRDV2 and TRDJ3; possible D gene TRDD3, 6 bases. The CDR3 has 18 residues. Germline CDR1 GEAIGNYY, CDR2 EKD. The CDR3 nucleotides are TGTGCCTGCGACACCGTCAGCCGAACTGGGTGGGACACCCGACAGATGTTTTTC. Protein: CACDTVSRTGWDTRQMFF.

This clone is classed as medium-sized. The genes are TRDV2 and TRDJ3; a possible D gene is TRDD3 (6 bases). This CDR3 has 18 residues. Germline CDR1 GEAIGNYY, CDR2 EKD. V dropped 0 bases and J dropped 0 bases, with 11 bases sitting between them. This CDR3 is CACDTWGSSSWDTRQMFF. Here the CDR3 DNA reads TGTGCCTGTGACACCTGGGGATCCAGCTCCTGGGACACCCGACAGATGTTTTTC.

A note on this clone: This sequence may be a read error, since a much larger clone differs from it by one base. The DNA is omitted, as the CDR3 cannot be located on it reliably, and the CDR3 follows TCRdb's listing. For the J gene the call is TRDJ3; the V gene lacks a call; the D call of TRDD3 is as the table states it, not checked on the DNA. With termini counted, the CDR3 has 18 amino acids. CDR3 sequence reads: CACDTVATGSWDTRQMFF.

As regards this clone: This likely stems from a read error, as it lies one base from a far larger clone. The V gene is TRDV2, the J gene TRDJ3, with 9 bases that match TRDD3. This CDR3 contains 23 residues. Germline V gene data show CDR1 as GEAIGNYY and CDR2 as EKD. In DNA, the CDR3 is TGTGCCTGTGACACCGACCTAATCTCTGGGGGATTCCGTGGCTCCTGGGACGCCCGACAGATGTTTTTC. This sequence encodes CACDTDLISGGFRGSWDARQMFF.

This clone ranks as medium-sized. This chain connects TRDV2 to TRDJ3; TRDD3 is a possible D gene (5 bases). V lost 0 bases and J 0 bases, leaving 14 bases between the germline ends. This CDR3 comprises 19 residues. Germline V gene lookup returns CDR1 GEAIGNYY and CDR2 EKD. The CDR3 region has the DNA TGTGCCTGTGACACCGCGGGGACCCCGGGCTCCTGGGACACCCGACAGATGTTTTTC. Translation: CACDTAGTPGSWDTRQMFF.

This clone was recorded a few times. CDR3 coding DNA: TGTGCCTGTGACACCCTATCCGGGGAGCACACCGATAAACTCATCTTT. Protein: CACDTLSGEHTDKLIF. V and J are TRDV2 and TRDJ1; D is perhaps TRDD3 (5 bases). This CDR3 spans 16 amino acids. Per the germline V gene, CDR1 is GEAIGNYY and CDR2 is EKD. V lost 0 bases to trimming and J lost 0 bases, with 13 bases between them.

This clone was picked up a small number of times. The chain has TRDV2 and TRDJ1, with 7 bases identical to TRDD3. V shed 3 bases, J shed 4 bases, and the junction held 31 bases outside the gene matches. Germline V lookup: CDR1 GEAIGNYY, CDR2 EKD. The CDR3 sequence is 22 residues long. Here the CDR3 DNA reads TGTGCCTGTGACGCTCTGAGAGGGGGATCCGAACGAGGGCCTATACAAGGCGATAAACTCATCTTT. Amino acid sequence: CACDALRGGSERGPIQGDKLIF.

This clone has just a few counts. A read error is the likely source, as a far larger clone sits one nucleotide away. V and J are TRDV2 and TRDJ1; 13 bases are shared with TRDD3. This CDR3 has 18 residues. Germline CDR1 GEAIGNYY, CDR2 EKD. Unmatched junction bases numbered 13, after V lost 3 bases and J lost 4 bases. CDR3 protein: CACDPVLGDTRVNDKLIF. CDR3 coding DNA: TGTGCCTGTGACCCCGTACTGGGGGATACGCGTGTCAACGATAAACTCATCTTT.

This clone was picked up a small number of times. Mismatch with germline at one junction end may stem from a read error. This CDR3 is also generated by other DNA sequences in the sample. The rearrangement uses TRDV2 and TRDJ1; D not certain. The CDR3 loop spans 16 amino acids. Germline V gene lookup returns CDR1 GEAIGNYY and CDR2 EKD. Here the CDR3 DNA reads TGTGCCTGTGACACACTCCTGGAGAGGGACACCGATAAGCTCATCTTT. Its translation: CACDTLLERDTDKLIF.

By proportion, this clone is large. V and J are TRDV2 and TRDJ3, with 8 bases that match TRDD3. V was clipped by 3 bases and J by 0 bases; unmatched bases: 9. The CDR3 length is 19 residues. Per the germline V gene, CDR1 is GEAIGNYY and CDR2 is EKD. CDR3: CACDLLGGHSSWDTRQMFF. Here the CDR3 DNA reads TGTGCCTGTGACTTACTGGGGGGACACAGCTCCTGGGACACCCGACAGATGTTTTTC.